The 29 T cell receptor beta chains in this list originate from one sample, sequenced in a study of tumor and adjacent non-tumor tissue in lung cancer. The library came from three nested PCR rounds adapted from ARM-PCR protocols. MiXCR, run by TCRdb on the multiplex PCR reads, gives a single entry per CDR3 protein. The sample holds 60,000 or so distinct CDR3 sequences, roughly 57% seen once. No cell sorting was done before RNA was extracted from the tissue. More than 3 cm separated this lung sample from the edge of the tumor. Sequenced input: distant non-tumor lung tissue. Receptors originate from a man in his 70s with non-small cell lung cancer.

The chain employs TRBV6-5 and TRBJ2-3; D unclear. V was clipped by 2 bases and J by 6 bases, with 15 bases between them. CDR3 length: 15 residues. Germline loops: CDR1 MNHEY, CDR2 SVGAGI. The DNA for the CDR3 is TGTGCCAGCAGTTACGCGACCCCTAACACGGATACGCAGTATTTT. Protein sequence: CASSYATPNTDTQYF.

To note about this clonotype: A much larger clone is a single base away; this may be a read error. This chain joins TRBV11-2 and TRBJ2-1; D remains ambiguous. This CDR3 is built from 14 residues. The V gene's germline CDR1 is SGHAT and CDR2 FQNNGV. The CDR3 DNA is TGTGCCAGCGGACCAGGTTCGACCTACAGTGAGCAGTTCTTC. Translated: CASGPGSTYSEQFF.

This chain joins TRBV5-6 and TRBJ2-3; D gene unclear. Germline lookup yields CDR1 SGHDT and CDR2 YYEEEE. V was pared by 9 bases and J by 0 bases, with 11 bases between. This CDR3 has 13 amino acids. CDR3 region: CAIKFSSTDTQYF. CDR3 DNA sequence: TGTGCCATCAAATTTTCCAGCACAGATACGCAGTATTTT. Drawing the rest from reference TRBV5-6 and TRBJ2-3, the complete variable domain is DAGVTQSPTHLIKTRGQQVTLRCSPKSGHDTVSWYQQALGQGPQFIFQYYEEEERQRGNFPDRFSGHQFPNYSSELNVNALLLGDSALYLCAIKFSSTDTQYFGPGTRLTVL.

Details on this clonotype: This is likely a read error, given that the CDR3 carries no conserved phenylalanine or tryptophan at its end. No DNA is shown, since the ends of the CDR3 on it are uncertain; the CDR3 is the one TCRdb lists. The CDR3 reads CASSLGPETSGGKYL. This chain joins TRBV11-2 and TRBJ2-7; the table gives TRBD2 as D, unverified against the DNA. The CDR3 adds up to 15 amino acids, both ends counted. CDR1 is SGHAT and CDR2 is FQNNGV in the germline V gene.

The rearrangement links TRBV29-1 to TRBJ2-3; the D gene is possibly TRBD2 (6 bases). The CDR3 contains 15 residues. CDR1 and CDR2 (germline): SQVTM, ANQGSEA. CDR3 residues: CNVDRDSGGTDTQYF. For the CDR3, the DNA is TGCAATGTTGACCGAGATAGCGGAGGCACAGATACGCAGTATTTT.

This clonotype was recorded at least ten times. The chain is built from TRBV12-3 or TRBV12-4 and TRBJ2-2; 7 bases are shared with TRBD1. V trimming: 5 bases; J trimming: 4 bases; junction bases outside the gene matches: 7. The CDR3 loop spans 15 amino acids. CDR3 bases: TGTGCCAGCAGTATACGACCAGGGGGCACCGGGGAGCTGTTTTTT. As protein: CASSIRPGGTGELFF.

A single count supports this clonotype. At one end the junction does not follow the germline gene, possibly because of a read error. The rearrangement links TRBV6-1 to TRBJ2-7, with 14 bases aligning to TRBD2. The germline gives CDR1 MNHNS, CDR2 SASEGT. The CDR3 loop spans 15 amino acids. In nucleotides, the CDR3 is TGTGCCATCAGTGGACTAGCGGGAGGCGCCTACGAGCAATACTTC. Protein: CAISGLAGGAYEQYF.

V gene TRBV20-1 combines with J gene TRBJ1-4, with TRBD1 as a possible D gene (5 bases). This CDR3 spans 15 amino acids. Germline-derived CDR1 and CDR2 are DFQATT and SNEGSKA (reference sequence). V was cut by 3 bases and J by 0 bases, with 11 bases left in between. The CDR3 reads CSASLGGATNEKLFF. The DNA for the CDR3 is TGCAGTGCTAGTCTTGGAGGGGCAACTAATGAAAAACTGTTTTTT.

The chain links TRBV5-1 to TRBJ2-5; a weak D match, TRBD2 (5 bases). The germline V gene encodes CDR1 SGHRS and CDR2 YFSETQ. This CDR3 has 15 amino acids. V shed 3 bases and J shed 5 bases, with 17 bases lying between them. CDR3 protein: CASSSLVGMEETQYF. CDR3 coding DNA: TGCGCCAGCAGCTCCCTGGTCGGGATGGAGGAGACCCAGTACTTC.

On this clonotype itself: It is likely a read error, because the conserved phenylalanine at the end of the CDR3 is missing. The chain employs TRBV4-2 and TRBJ2-3; 8 bases agree with TRBD1. Germline assignment: CDR1 LGHNA and CDR2 YNFKEQ. The CDR3 is 16 amino acids. The DNA of the CDR3 is TGTGCTAGCAGCCAAGATGACAGGGGTTTTTCAGATACGCAGTATTCT. It yields the protein CASSQDDRGFSDTQYS.

As for this clonotype: Mismatch with germline at one junction end may stem from a read error. The chain joins TRBV13 to TRBJ1-6; D perhaps matches TRBD1 (6 bases). Germline CDR1 and CDR2: PRHDT and FYEKMQ (reference sequence). This CDR3 contains 14 residues. The CDR3 DNA sequence: TGTGCCGGCAGCGGTGGCAGGGGACGCTCACCCCTCCACTTT. This sequence encodes CAGSGGRGRSPLHF.

On this clonotype itself: The junction differs from germline at one of its ends, possibly a read error. The V gene is TRBV28, the J gene TRBJ2-7; perhaps D is TRBD1 or TRBD2 (5 bases each). This CDR3 has 13 residues. The germline V gene encodes CDR1 MDHEN and CDR2 SYDVKM. CDR3 loop: CASTFGTSYEQYF. In nucleotides, the CDR3 is TGTGCTAGCACTTTTGGGACCTCCTACGAGCAGTACTTC.

This clonotype was counted ten times or more. V and J are TRBV7-8 and TRBJ2-5; weak D call: TRBD1 (6 bases). The CDR3 runs to 13 residues. V was shortened by 5 bases and J by 5 bases, with 12 bases between the two germline ends. CDR1 SGHVS and CDR2 FQNEAQ come from the germline V gene. The CDR3 DNA follows: TGTGCCAGCAGCCGAGGGGGTTCTGAGACCCAGTACTTC. The encoded protein is CASSRGGSETQYF.

This sequence joins TRBV11-3 and TRBJ1-1; TRBD1 is a possible D gene (6 bases). The CDR3 is 16 residues long. CDR1 is SGHNT and CDR2 is YENEEA in the germline V gene. The V gene lost 6 bases and the J gene lost 14 bases, with 31 bases spanning the gap. CDR3 sequence reads: CASSRSGTNMNTEVFF. The CDR3 nucleotides read TGTGCCAGCAGTCGCAGCGGGACAAATATGAACACTGAAGTATTCTTT.

About this clonotype itself: A read error may be the cause here, since a much bigger clone is one base away. The chain employs TRBV2 and TRBJ1-1; D is possibly TRBD1 (5 bases). CDR3 length: 16 residues. The ends were cut back, 10 bases at V and 1 base at J, with 22 bases in the middle. Germline lookup yields CDR1 SNHLY and CDR2 FYNNEI. The CDR3 DNA sequence: TGTGCCAACAGACGATATACTGGGACGGGGAACACTGAAGCTTTCTTT. Protein product: CANRRYTGTGNTEAFF.

Turning to this clonotype: This may come from a read error, since a much larger clone is one base off. J is TRBJ2-3 and V is TRBV12-3 or TRBV12-4; tentatively, D is TRBD1 (5 bases). This CDR3 contains 15 residues. V shed 4 bases and J shed 7 bases, with 18 bases lying between them. This chain's CDR3 is CASSWQRGRDNTQYF. The DNA for the CDR3 is TGTGCCAGCAGTTGGCAAAGGGGCAGGGATAATACGCAGTATTTT.

This clonotype has ten or more counts. This chain connects TRBV30 to TRBJ2-2; no firm D call. This CDR3 spans 13 amino acids. CDR1 and CDR2 (germline): GTSNPN, SVGIG (reference sequence). V was clipped by 3 bases and J by 7 bases, with 12 bases between them. CDR3 nucleotides: TGTGCCTGGAGATGGTCCGGCTTCGGGGAGCTGTTTTTT. This translates into CAWRWSGFGELFF.

This clonotype came up many times. The rearrangement links TRBV18 to TRBJ2-7; D not certain. V was pared by 3 bases and J by 6 bases, with 9 bases between. This CDR3 spans 12 amino acids. From germline, CDR1 is KGHSH and CDR2 LQKENI. CDR3 amino acids: CASSPYIGEQYF. Here the CDR3 DNA reads TGTGCCAGCTCACCGTACATAGGCGAGCAGTACTTC.

In the case of this clonotype: At one end the junction does not follow the germline gene, possibly because of a read error. This chain uses TRBV4-1 with TRBJ2-4; 7 nucleotides line up with TRBD1. Germline CDR1 and CDR2: MGHRA and YSYEKL. This CDR3 is built from 20 residues. CDR3 amino acids: CASSQGGQGVSGPGKNIQYF. The DNA for the CDR3 is TGCGCCAGCAGCCAAGGTGGCCAGGGGGTTTCCGGTCCAGGCAAAAACATTCAGTATTTC.

This clonotype showed up just a few times. The rearrangement links TRBV19 to TRBJ1-5, with unresolved D. CDR1 is LNHDA and CDR2 is SQIVND in the germline V gene (reference sequence). This CDR3 has 16 residues. V was pared by 3 bases and J by 0 bases, with 12 bases between. The CDR3 nucleotides are TGTGCCAGTAGTATCGAGACGGTTTATAGCAATCAGCCCCAGCATTTT. This gives the protein CASSIETVYSNQPQHF.

A note on this clonotype: Germline is not matched at one junction end, which may reflect a read error. The rearrangement links TRBV5-4 to TRBJ2-7; TRBD2 is a possible D gene (5 bases). CDR1 and CDR2 from the germline V gene are SGHNT and YYREEE (reference sequence). CDR3 length: 14 residues. CDR3 sequence: CASSLHRDSYEQYF. CDR3 nucleotides: TGTGCCAGTAGCTTACATCGGGACTCCTACGAGCAGTACTTC. The complete variable domain, with remaining parts taken from reference TRBV5-4 and TRBJ2-7, reads ETGVTQSPTHLIKTRGQQVTLRCSSQSGHNTVSWYQQALGQGPQFIFQYYREEENGRGNFPPRFSGLQFPNYSSELNVNALELDDSALYLCASSLHRDSYEQYFGPGTRLTVT.

This chain joins TRBV6-4 and TRBJ2-3, with TRBD1 matching 8 bases. Germline V gene lookup returns CDR1 MRHNA and CDR2 SNTAGT. J was trimmed by 5 bases and V by 4 bases; bases with no gene match: 8. The CDR3 covers 15 residues. CDR3 region: CASSVGTGGGDTQYF. The DNA of the CDR3 is TGTGCCAGCAGTGTTGGGACAGGTGGGGGAGATACGCAGTATTTT.

This chain connects TRBV5-1 to TRBJ2-2, with a tentative D call TRBD2 (5 bases). The length of the CDR3 is 16 residues. Germline CDR1 and CDR2: SGHRS and YFSETQ. V was clipped by 2 bases and J by 4 bases, with 15 bases between them. In nucleotides, the CDR3 is TGCGCCAGCAGCTTAGGTTCGGGAAGTGGCACCGGGGAGCTGTTTTTT. This encodes CASSLGSGSGTGELFF.

A single count supports this clonotype. The rearrangement uses TRBV6-1 and TRBJ2-7; D remains unclear. CDR1 and CDR2 from the germline V gene are MNHNS and SASEGT. This CDR3 comprises 15 residues. Trimming shortened V by 7 bases and J by 0 bases, and 16 bases separated the two germline ends. Here the CDR3 reads CASTIALAASYEQYF. The CDR3 DNA sequence: TGTGCCAGCACGATTGCTCTGGCAGCCTCCTACGAGCAGTACTTC.

A remark on this clonotype: This CDR3 fails to terminate in the conserved phenylalanine or tryptophan, so it likely reflects a read error. CDR3 bases: TGTGCCAGCAGGAAGCCCAGGGGGTATCAGCCCCAGCATCTT. Translated: CASRKPRGYQPQHL. The chain has TRBV28 and TRBJ1-5; 7 nucleotides match TRBD1. Trimming at V came to 6 bases and at J to 5 bases, leaving 7 bases not matched to a gene. This CDR3 has 14 residues. Germline loops: CDR1 MDHEN, CDR2 SYDVKM.

This clonotype was detected only once. The chain joins TRBV29-1 to TRBJ1-1; a weak D match, TRBD1 (6 bases). The CDR3 is 14 amino acids. Looked up from germline, CDR1 is SQVTM and CDR2 is ANQGSEA. The CDR3 region is CNVEQGGRNTEAFF. The CDR3 DNA follows: TGCAACGTCGAACAGGGTGGCCGGAACACTGAAGCTTTCTTT. Based on the CDR3 plus reference TRBV29-1 and TRBJ1-1, the full variable domain is SAVISQKPSRDICQRGTSLTIQCQVDSQVTMMFWYRQQPGQSLTLIATANQGSEATYESGFVIDKFPISRPNLTFSTLTVSNMSPEDSSIYLCNVEQGGRNTEAFFGQGTRLTVV.

This clonotype has just one count. Just one base apart from a much larger clone, this may be a read error. The chain combines TRBV7-9 with TRBJ2-3; D ambiguous. The CDR3 is 13 amino acids. Germline CDR1 reads SEHNR; CDR2 reads FQNEAQ (reference sequence). This CDR3 reads CASNLGRHVPQYF. The CDR3 nucleotides are TGTGCCAGCAACTTAGGCAGACATGTACCGCAGTATTTT.

As to this clonotype: A read error may explain this, as a much larger clone is one base away. The genes are TRBV6-1 and TRBJ1-1; no firm D call. The CDR3 covers 13 residues. V was cut by 5 bases and J by 0 bases, with 7 bases left in between. Germline V gene data show CDR1 as MNHNS and CDR2 as SASEGT. The CDR3 is CASSSCVNTEAFF. The CDR3 DNA is TGTGCCAGCAGTTCCTGTGTGAACACTGAAGCTTTCTTT.

Of note for this clonotype: This may be a read error, as it is one base from a much larger clone. This chain joins TRBV5-1 and TRBJ1-4, with unresolved D. CDR1 is SGHRS and CDR2 is YFSETQ in the germline V gene. The CDR3 runs 14 residues. The CDR3 sequence is CARSSGTRGEKLFF. CDR3 nucleotides: TGCGCCAGGAGCTCGGGAACACGGGGTGAAAAACTGTTTTTT.